The present T cell receptor beta chain was sequenced within a study of blood T cell repertoires in COVID-19. Overall study context: The United States, Italy and Spain provided the acute and convalescent COVID-19 samples. T cells, B-cell-depleted T cells, or PBMCs provided the cDNA or gDNA that served as material.

The CDR3 length is 14 residues. Trimming took 7 bases from V and 1 from J, leaving 14 bases between them. In germline, CDR1 is GTSNPN, CDR2 SVGIG (reference sequence). In the source study's methods: The authors estimated nucleated cell counts from reference gene primer amplification. The table came from immunoSEQ multiplex PCR; TCRdb's copy has only in-frame clones and leaves some out. Clone size and V and J calls were adopted from that table, with D and trimming inferred from the DNA. The sample includes some 290,000 clones, 85% to 90% of them seen just once. Seattle participants joined during active infection and were tracked over time.

The sequenced sample consisted of peripheral blood. The clonotype originates from a woman aged 40 to 55 with COVID-19, enrolled during active disease. V usage is TRBV30 and J usage is TRBJ1-5, with D tentatively TRBD1 (6 bases). The CDR3 DNA is TGTGCCTTTCAGGACAGCTTAAGCAATCAGCCCCAGCATTTT. Protein sequence: CAFQDSLSNQPQHF.